These 13 T cell receptor beta chains were all obtained from the same sample, sequenced in a study of blood T cell repertoires in COVID-19 (dated by TCRdb to the early 2020s). Receptor libraries were prepared by the immunoSEQ multiplex PCR assay. Entries here come from immuneACCESS through TCRdb and include only in-frame sequences with V and J called. Some clones fail to appear in such tables; in the studies checked, an unresolved V gene covers under half of the shortfall, and the cause of the remainder is unknown. For this sample the table gives about 210,000 clones, of which more than 80% were detected only once. Jointly, the top ten make up 7.8% of the sample. The specimen was peripheral blood. Receptor source: a woman over 75 with COVID-19, enrolled during active disease.

This chain uses TRBV6-5 with TRBJ1-6; 7 bases match TRBD1. CDR1 is MNHEY and CDR2 is SVGAGI in the germline V gene. This CDR3 has 12 amino acids. Unmatched junction bases numbered 4, after V lost 6 bases and J lost 11 bases. This chain's CDR3 is CASRVQGTPLHF. The CDR3 coding sequence is TGTGCCAGCAGAGTACAGGGGACACCCCTCCACTTT.

This clone was seen once. J is TRBJ2-7 and V is TRBV25-1; 7 bases line up with TRBD1. CDR3 length equals 15 residues. V was pared by 2 bases and J by 9 bases, with 13 bases of the junction left unmatched. Germline CDR1 MGHDK, CDR2 SYGVNS. The CDR3: CASSEAGTVGYRQYF. DNA of the CDR3: TGTGCCAGCAGTGAAGCCGGGACAGTGGGTTACCGGCAGTACTTC.

The genes are TRBV2 and TRBJ1-4; no definite D call. Trimming left V 4 bases short and J 5 bases short, with 8 bases between. The CDR3 length is 13 residues. From germline, CDR1 is SNHLY and CDR2 FYNNEI. The CDR3 loop reads CASSADLNEKLFF. The DNA of the CDR3 is TGTGCCAGCAGTGCGGACTTAAATGAAAAACTGTTTTTT.

This sequence joins TRBV4-1 and TRBJ1-2; D call uncertain. V gave up 0 bases and J gave up 8 bases, with 10 bases separating them. CDR3 length: 13 residues. The germline V gene encodes CDR1 MGHRA and CDR2 YSYEKL. The CDR3 sequence is CASSQDIISGYTF. The CDR3 bases are TGCGCCAGCAGCCAAGATATAATTTCCGGCTACACCTTC.

The chain carries TRBV5-6 and TRBJ1-3, with D uncertain. Trimming shortened V by 3 bases and J by 0 bases, and 16 bases separated the two germline ends. Germline CDR1 is SGHDT and CDR2 is YYEEEE. CDR3 length equals 17 residues. For the CDR3, the DNA is TGTGCCAGCAGCTCCCGTGTCGGTTTATCCTCTGGAAACACCATATATTTT. It yields the protein CASSSRVGLSSGNTIYF.

This chain joins TRBV6-6 and TRBJ1-1, with 10 bases aligning to TRBD1. V shed 6 bases, J shed 7 bases, and the junction held 8 bases outside the gene matches. The CDR3 is made up of 14 amino acids. The germline CDR1 and CDR2 sequences are MNHNY and SVGAGI (reference sequence). CDR3 sequence reads: CASRSRQGAGEAFF. The CDR3 nucleotides read TGTGCCAGCAGGTCTCGACAGGGGGCGGGTGAAGCTTTCTTT.

V and J are TRBV5-1 and TRBJ1-1; 9 nucleotides align to TRBD1. Looked up from germline, CDR1 is SGHRS and CDR2 is YFSETQ. The V segment lost 5 bases and the J segment 4 bases; nucleotides outside the gene matches: 6. The CDR3 spans 14 residues. Here the CDR3 reads CASRGGQGFTEAFF. The CDR3 region has the DNA TGCGCCAGCAGAGGCGGACAGGGGTTCACTGAAGCTTTCTTT.

J is TRBJ1-4 and V is TRBV9; D unresolved. This CDR3 has 14 amino acids. Trimming removed 2 bases from V and 5 bases from J, with 10 bases in between. In germline, CDR1 is SGDLS, CDR2 YYNGEE. The CDR3: CASSVGSLNEKLFF. The DNA for the CDR3 is TGTGCCAGCAGCGTGGGCAGTCTCAATGAAAAACTGTTTTTT.

The chain recombines TRBV6-1 with TRBJ1-4; 9 bases agree with TRBD1. This CDR3 has 14 amino acids. Germline CDR1 reads MNHNS; CDR2 reads SASEGT. Trimming cost V 2 bases and J 7 bases; bases outside gene matches: 2. CDR3 nucleotides: TGTGCCAGCAGTGAAAACAGGGGGCGTGAAAAACTGTTTTTT. It translates to CASSENRGREKLFF.

J is TRBJ2-1 and V is TRBV3-1 (or the pseudogene TRBV3-2); maybe TRBD1 (6 bases). V was pared by 1 base and J by 9 bases, with 10 bases between. This CDR3 spans 13 amino acids. From germline, CDR1 is LGHDT and CDR2 YNNKEL (reference sequence). CDR3 residues: CASSQGGRGEQFF. CDR3 DNA sequence: TGTGCCAGCAGCCAAGGGGGCAGGGGTGAGCAGTTCTTC.

V usage is TRBV19 and J usage is TRBJ2-7; D may be TRBD2 (6 bases). Per the germline V gene, CDR1 is LNHDA and CDR2 is SQIVND (reference sequence). V gave up 6 bases and J gave up 7 bases, with 10 bases separating them. CDR3 length: 11 amino acids. This CDR3 is CASRGGGEQYF. As DNA, the CDR3 is TGTGCCAGTAGGGGGGGAGGAGAGCAGTACTTC.

The chain combines TRBV6-5 with TRBJ2-2; D call uncertain. V lost 6 bases and J 5 bases, leaving 16 bases between the germline ends. Germline CDR1 MNHEY, CDR2 SVGAGI. The CDR3 sequence is 15 residues long. CDR3 DNA sequence: TGTGCCAGCAGGTTTGTCGCACCGAGGACCGGGGAGCTGTTTTTT. This gives the protein CASRFVAPRTGELFF.

V usage is TRBV9 and J usage is TRBJ1-2; D unclear. This CDR3 is built from 14 residues. V lost 4 bases, J lost 4 bases, and 14 bases lay in between. Per germline, CDR1 SGDLS and CDR2 YYNGEE. This CDR3 reads CASSRREPSYGYTF. The CDR3 DNA follows: TGTGCCAGCAGCCGCCGGGAACCTTCCTATGGCTACACCTTC.